The 31 T cell receptor beta chains in this list originate from one sample, sequenced in a study of Ad26.COV2.S vaccination and SARS-CoV-2 variants. Treatment in this sample: around 19 received Ad26.COV2.S at low or high dose, single or two shots; about 5 received placebo; per-sample allocation not given. The samples were gathered on day 63 after the first injection of vaccine or placebo. Produced via immunoSEQ multiplex PCR; TCRdb's table is partial and in-frame only. This table holds about 400,000 clones, roughly 88% found once. The specimen comprised peripheral blood, sampled in a trial of Ad26.COV2.S vaccine versus placebo. These receptors came from a person between 18 and 65 years old who received the Ad26.COV2.S COVID-19 vaccine or a placebo.

The chain couples TRBV6-5 to TRBJ2-1, with 10 nucleotides matching TRBD1. The CDR3 has 15 amino acids. V lost 6 bases, J lost 4 bases, and 6 bases stayed unmatched. In germline, CDR1 is MNHEY, CDR2 SVGAGI. This chain's CDR3 is CASRPPGQGYNEQFF. The CDR3 nucleotides read TGTGCCAGCAGACCCCCGGGACAGGGGTACAATGAGCAGTTCTTC.

This clone has only one observation. The rearrangement links TRBV27 to TRBJ2-3; either TRBD1 or TRBD2 may supply D (5 bases each). Germline V gene data show CDR1 as MNHEY and CDR2 as SMNVEV (reference sequence). The CDR3 runs 16 residues. V was cut by 3 bases and J by 6 bases, with 19 bases left in between. The CDR3 spells CASSFRGSTSVDTQYF. The CDR3 region has the DNA TGTGCCAGCAGTTTTAGGGGTTCCACTAGTGTGGATACGCAGTATTTT.

DNA of the CDR3: TGCGCCAGTACTCTCGACAGCAGCTCCTACGAGCAGTACTTC. This sequence encodes CASTLDSSSYEQYF. The chain couples TRBV5-1 to TRBJ2-7; weak D call: TRBD1 (5 bases). Germline V CDR1 and CDR2: SGHRS, YFSETQ. This CDR3 spans 14 amino acids. Between the trimmed V and J ends, which lost 8 bases and 0 bases, there was a span of 15 bases.

The rearrangement uses TRBV6-5 and TRBJ2-7, with D perhaps TRBD1 (5 bases). CDR3 size: 16 residues. Trimming removed 0 bases at V and 2 bases at J, with 14 bases between. Germline CDR1 is MNHEY and CDR2 is SVGAGI. CDR3 sequence reads: CASSYSAGSQTYEQYF. The CDR3 DNA sequence: TGTGCCAGCAGTTACTCGGCAGGGTCGCAAACCTACGAGCAGTACTTC.

The chain recombines TRBV19 with TRBJ2-7; 9 nucleotides line up with TRBD1. Germline-derived CDR1 and CDR2 are LNHDA and SQIVND (reference sequence). Unmatched junction bases numbered 9, after V lost 4 bases and J lost 5 bases. The CDR3 has 15 residues. The CDR3 region has the DNA TGTGCCAGTAGTAGTTACCGGGACAGGGTAGACGAGCAGTACTTC. This sequence encodes CASSSYRDRVDEQYF.

The chain employs TRBV6-2 or TRBV6-3 and TRBJ2-7; 8 nucleotides match TRBD1. Germline V gene lookup returns CDR1 MNHEY and CDR2 SVGEGT. The V and J ends lost 5 bases and 2 bases, in that order; junction bases with no gene match: 5. The CDR3 loop spans 14 amino acids. This CDR3 reads CASSQGARTYEQYF. As DNA, the CDR3 is TGTGCCAGCAGTCAGGGGGCTCGGACCTACGAGCAGTACTTC.

The chain is built from TRBV7-2 and TRBJ1-5; the D is unclear. The CDR3 is 14 residues long. Germline CDR1 is SGHTA and CDR2 is FQGNSA. Between the trimmed V and J ends, which lost 1 base and 6 bases, there was a span of 10 bases. The CDR3 DNA sequence: TGTGCCAGCAGCTTAGTCCTATCCGGTCAGCCCCAGCATTTT. Encoded protein: CASSLVLSGQPQHF.

The chain carries TRBV6-2 or TRBV6-3 and TRBJ2-7; 8 bases line up with TRBD2. CDR3 length: 15 amino acids. V trimming: 1 base; J trimming: 1 base; junction bases outside the gene matches: 3. Germline CDR1 reads MNHEY; CDR2 reads SVGEGT. CDR3 protein: CASSYFQRGSYEQYF. CDR3 DNA: TGTGCCAGCAGTTACTTCCAGCGGGGGTCCTACGAGCAGTACTTC.

The genes are TRBV18 and TRBJ2-3; 7 bases are shared with TRBD1. Trimming removed 2 bases from V and 3 bases from J; junction bases left unmatched: 11. The germline gives CDR1 KGHSH, CDR2 LQKENI. The CDR3 has 17 residues. The CDR3 loop is CASSPFVGGESTDTQYF. DNA for the CDR3: TGTGCCAGCTCACCATTCGTAGGGGGCGAATCTACAGATACGCAGTATTTT.

The V call is TRBV5-1, the J call TRBJ2-7; 7 positions match TRBD1. The junction had 7 bases not matched to a gene; V was cut back by 0 bases and J by 4 bases. This CDR3 region has 15 residues. From germline, CDR1 is SGHRS and CDR2 YFSETQ. DNA for the CDR3: TGCGCCAGCAGCTTGGTCGACAGGGTTACGTACGAGCAGTACTTC. This codes for CASSLVDRVTYEQYF.

The chain recombines TRBV30 with TRBJ2-7, with a weak D call TRBD1 (5 bases). CDR3 length equals 12 residues. The germline V gene encodes CDR1 GTSNPN and CDR2 SVGIG (reference sequence). V was shortened by 6 bases and J by 3 bases, with 12 bases between the two germline ends. The CDR3 is CACSDSSYEQYF. CDR3 nucleotide sequence: TGTGCCTGTTCCGACAGTAGCTACGAGCAGTACTTC.

The DNA of the CDR3 is TGTGCCAGCAGCCCCTGGGTCTCCCTCAATCAGCCCCAGCATTTT. This encodes CASSPWVSLNQPQHF. The J gene is TRBJ1-5, the V gene TRBV3-1 (or the pseudogene TRBV3-2); D remains unclear. V lost 4 bases, J lost 3 bases, and 13 bases lay in between. Germline V lookup: CDR1 LGHDT, CDR2 YNNKEL (reference sequence). The CDR3 length is 15 residues.

This chain connects TRBV4-3 to TRBJ2-3; 8 bases are a match to TRBD2. Germline values: CDR1 LGHNA, CDR2 YSLEER. This CDR3 has 15 residues. Unmatched junction bases numbered 10, after V lost 4 bases and J lost 7 bases. The CDR3 DNA reads TGCGCCAGCAGCCCTCAAATCCGGGGGGGGCATACGCAGTATTTT. Residues: CASSPQIRGGHTQYF.

The CDR3 here is CASSQIAGGSSTDTQYF. In nucleotides, the CDR3 is TGCGCCAGCAGCCAAATAGCGGGGGGATCTAGCACAGATACGCAGTATTTT. J is TRBJ2-3 and V is TRBV4-3; 10 bases agree with TRBD2. V lost 2 bases to trimming and J lost 0 bases; unmatched junction nucleotides: 5. The CDR3 is made up of 17 amino acids. Germline CDR1 LGHNA, CDR2 YSLEER.

CDR3 region: CATHPQTGGKLFF. The CDR3 DNA is TGTGCCACCCACCCCCAGACTGGGGGAAAACTGTTTTTT. The rearrangement joins TRBV21-1 to TRBJ1-4. TRBV21-1 is an annotated pseudogene. This CDR3 contains 13 residues.

The CDR3 nucleotides are TGTGCCAGCAGCTTCGTCCAGGGAATCATGAACACTGAAGCTTTCTTT. Its translation is CASSFVQGIMNTEAFF. This chain uses TRBV11-2 with TRBJ1-1, with a tentative D call TRBD1 (5 bases). From germline, CDR1 is SGHAT and CDR2 FQNNGV. CDR3 length: 16 residues. Between the trimmed V and J ends, which lost 3 bases and 0 bases, there was a span of 14 bases.

This chain connects TRBV5-1 to TRBJ1-3, with D possibly matching TRBD1 (6 bases). The CDR3 is made up of 16 amino acids. The germline gives CDR1 SGHRS, CDR2 YFSETQ. Trimming removed 4 bases from V and 2 bases from J, with 16 bases in between. This chain's CDR3 is CASSLSTGLPGNTIYF. The CDR3 nucleotides read TGCGCCAGCAGCCTCTCTACAGGGCTGCCTGGAAACACCATATATTTT.

The chain joins TRBV7-9 to TRBJ1-6; D not certain. V gave up 2 bases and J gave up 2 bases, with 16 bases separating them. CDR3 length: 18 residues. Germline V gives CDR1 SEHNR, CDR2 FQNEAQ (reference sequence). The CDR3 reads CASSLSLKGGTYNSPLHF. CDR3 nucleotide sequence: TGTGCCAGCAGCTTATCTCTTAAGGGAGGGACCTATAATTCACCCCTCCACTTT.

The J gene is TRBJ1-4, the V gene TRBV7-2; D unresolved. Trimming cost V 1 base and J 0 bases, with 9 bases left between them. CDR3 length equals 16 residues. Germline assignment: CDR1 SGHTA and CDR2 FQGNSA. In DNA, the CDR3 is TGTGCCAGCAGCTTAGAGCGAGGGACAACTAATGAAAAACTGTTTTTT. Translated, it gives CASSLERGTTNEKLFF.

This rearrangement joins TRBV4-1 to TRBJ2-2, with 7 bases fitting TRBD1. There are 16 residues in the CDR3. Germline V gives CDR1 MGHRA, CDR2 YSYEKL. V shed 4 bases and J 0 bases; nucleotides not matched to a gene: 5. This chain's CDR3 is CASSPAGTANTGELFF. In DNA, the CDR3 is TGCGCCAGCAGCCCTGCTGGGACAGCGAACACCGGGGAGCTGTTTTTT.

The chain combines TRBV7-9 with TRBJ2-2, with no clear D. Germline V gene sequence: CDR1 SEHNR, CDR2 FQNEAQ (reference sequence). Trimming took 1 base from V and 2 from J, leaving 5 bases between them. There are 14 residues in the CDR3. CDR3 region: CASSLDSNTGELFF. For the CDR3, the DNA is TGTGCCAGCAGCTTAGACAGCAACACCGGGGAGCTGTTTTTT.

The genes are TRBV18 and TRBJ2-1, with TRBD1 identical over 7 bases. V lost 3 bases and J lost 6; bases outside the gene matches: 2. CDR1 and CDR2 (germline): KGHSH, LQKENI. The CDR3 is 13 residues long. Here the CDR3 reads CASSPGTANEQFF. The CDR3 nucleotides read TGTGCCAGCTCACCGGGGACAGCCAATGAGCAGTTCTTC.

In regard to this clone: The junction differs from germline at one of its ends, possibly a read error. Here the CDR3 reads CASMPDRGGGRIGSNF. The CDR3, as DNA: TGTGCCAGCATGCCCGACCGAGGGGGTGGGAGAATAGGGTCAAACTTC. The chain combines TRBV27 with TRBJ2-7; a possible D gene is TRBD1 (6 bases). This CDR3 region has 16 residues. Germline loops: CDR1 MNHEY, CDR2 SMNVEV (reference sequence).

This chain joins TRBV28 and TRBJ1-1; the match to TRBD1 covers 8 bases. Trimming removed 5 bases from V and 0 bases from J; junction bases left unmatched: 2. Germline V gene sequence: CDR1 MDHEN, CDR2 SYDVKM. This CDR3 spans 14 amino acids. The CDR3 nucleotides read TGTGCCAGCAGTATGACAGGGGTGAACACTGAAGCTTTCTTT. Residues: CASSMTGVNTEAFF.

The chain carries TRBV21-1 and TRBJ2-3; no check of the table's D call, TRBD2, against the DNA was made. TRBV21-1 is listed as a pseudogene. The CDR3 contains 16 residues. This CDR3 is CASSKRASGGTDTQYF. The DNA for the CDR3 is TGTGCCAGCAGCAAAAGGGCTAGCGGAGGCACAGATACGCAGTATTTT.

Comments on this clone: Other DNA sequences in this specimen translate into the identical CDR3. The chain couples TRBV6-5 to TRBJ1-1; TRBD1 matches 8 bases. This CDR3 contains 14 residues. The J segment lost 1 base and the V segment lost 5 bases, leaving 3 bases of the junction unmatched. Germline lookup yields CDR1 MNHEY and CDR2 SVGAGI. The CDR3 nucleotides are TGTGCCAGCAGTCTCGGACAGGGGAACACTGAAGCTTTCTTT. Its protein is CASSLGQGNTEAFF.

The chain uses TRBV10-3 and TRBJ2-1, with 9 nucleotides matching TRBD2. Losses at the gene ends were 0 bases for V and 9 bases for J; bases not matched to a gene: 9. Germline V gene data show CDR1 as ENHRY and CDR2 as SYGVKD. The CDR3 contains 16 residues. The CDR3 spells CAISESAGTSIGEQFF. The CDR3 DNA follows: TGTGCCATCAGTGAGTCAGCGGGGACTAGCATTGGTGAGCAGTTCTTC.

The chain has TRBV6-5 and TRBJ1-6; D is uncertain. V lost 2 bases to trimming and J lost 6 bases, with 11 bases between them. The CDR3 loop spans 15 amino acids. Looked up from germline, CDR1 is MNHEY and CDR2 is SVGAGI. CDR3 DNA sequence: TGTGCCAGCAGTTACGCCCCGGGTTTTAATTCACCCCTCCACTTT. Amino acids: CASSYAPGFNSPLHF.

The rearrangement uses TRBV24-1 and TRBJ2-3; a possible D gene is TRBD1 (5 bases). The V and J ends lost 2 bases and 2 bases respectively, with 10 bases between them. CDR1 is KGHDR and CDR2 is SFDVKD in the germline V gene. The CDR3 extends over 15 amino acids. This chain's CDR3 is CATSDSGYSTDTQYF. In DNA form, the CDR3 reads TGTGCCACCAGTGATTCAGGGTACTCCACAGATACGCAGTATTTT.

J is TRBJ2-2 and V is TRBV3-1 (or the pseudogene TRBV3-2); D remains unclear. This CDR3 spans 12 amino acids. V lost 3 bases and J 6 bases, leaving 5 bases between the germline ends. CDR1 LGHDT and CDR2 YNNKEL come from the germline V gene (reference sequence). CDR3 coding DNA: TGTGCCAGCAGCCATGGTTCCGGGGAGCTGTTTTTT. This sequence encodes CASSHGSGELFF.

CDR3 protein: CASSFVPGTSGNNEQFF. DNA for the CDR3: TGCGCCAGCAGCTTTGTTCCGGGGACTAGCGGGAACAATGAGCAGTTCTTC. V is TRBV5-1 and J is TRBJ2-1, with 13 positions matching TRBD2. The V gene's germline CDR1 is SGHRS and CDR2 YFSETQ. CDR3 length: 17 amino acids. The V and J ends lost 2 bases and 5 bases, in that order; junction bases with no gene match: 7.